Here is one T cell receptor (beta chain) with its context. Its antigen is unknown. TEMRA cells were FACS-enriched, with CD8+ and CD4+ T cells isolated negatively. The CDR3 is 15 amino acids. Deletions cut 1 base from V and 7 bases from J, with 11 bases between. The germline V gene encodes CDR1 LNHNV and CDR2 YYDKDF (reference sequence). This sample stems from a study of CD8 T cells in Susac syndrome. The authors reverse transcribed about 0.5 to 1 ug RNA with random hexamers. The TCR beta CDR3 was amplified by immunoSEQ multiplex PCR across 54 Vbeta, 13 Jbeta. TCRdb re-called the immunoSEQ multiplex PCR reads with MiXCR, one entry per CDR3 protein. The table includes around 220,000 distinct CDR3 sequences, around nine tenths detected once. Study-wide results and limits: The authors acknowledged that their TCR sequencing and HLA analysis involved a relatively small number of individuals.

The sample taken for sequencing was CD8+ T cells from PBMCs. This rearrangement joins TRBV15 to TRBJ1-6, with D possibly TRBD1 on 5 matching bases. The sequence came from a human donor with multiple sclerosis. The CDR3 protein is CATSRVKGINSPLHF. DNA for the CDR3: TGTGCCACCAGCAGAGTGAAGGGGATAAATTCACCCCTCCACTTT.